The next 25 T cell receptor beta chains were all read from a single sample in a study of control samples from healthy donors and cancer patients. Sequencing was performed with immunoSEQ multiplex PCR; in TCRdb, only in-frame clones are kept and a portion is missing. The repertoire consists of 100,000 to 150,000 clones, with around 90% occurring once and the leading ten covering about 8.7%. Sequenced material: blood. All receptors derive from a middle-aged man in good health.

This sequence joins TRBV4-3 and TRBJ2-3; perhaps TRBD1 as D (5 bases). Looked up from germline, CDR1 is LGHNA and CDR2 is YSLEER. Trimming removed 1 base from V and 0 bases from J, with 11 bases in between. The CDR3 is 16 residues long. CDR3 nucleotide sequence: TGCGCCAGCAGCCAAGGGTTCAGGGCTAGCACAGATACGCAGTATTTT. This sequence encodes CASSQGFRASTDTQYF.

The genes are TRBV28 and TRBJ1-1; D call uncertain. This CDR3 has 16 residues. Germline lookup yields CDR1 MDHEN and CDR2 SYDVKM. V gave up 8 bases and J gave up 0 bases, with 19 bases separating them. CDR3 loop: CASGSLNSDVNTEAFF. CDR3 bases: TGTGCCAGCGGTTCATTGAACTCGGACGTGAACACTGAAGCTTTCTTT.

In DNA, the CDR3 is TGTGCCAGCAGCAAATTTACCCTAAATCAGCCCCAGCATTTT. Residues: CASSKFTLNQPQHF. The V gene is TRBV21-1, the J gene TRBJ1-5. TRBV21-1 is reported as a pseudogene. The CDR3 runs to 14 residues.

This clone has only one observation. V is TRBV4-3 and J is TRBJ1-4; D remains unclear. Germline V gene sequence: CDR1 LGHNA, CDR2 YSLEER. V was clipped by 0 bases and J by 4 bases, with 15 bases between them. This CDR3 has 17 residues. CDR3 nucleotide sequence: TGCGCCAGCAGCCAAGAAAAAGGCGCAGTCGGTAATGAAAAACTGTTTTTT. Translation: CASSQEKGAVGNEKLFF.

Only a few counts were recorded for this clone. The chain is built from TRBV10-1 and TRBJ1-2; D is undetermined. Germline V gives CDR1 WNHNN, CDR2 SYGVQD (reference sequence). The CDR3 loop spans 12 amino acids. Between the trimmed V and J ends, which lost 5 bases and 4 bases, there was a span of 8 bases. CDR3 amino acids: CASSPNLYGYTF. CDR3 DNA: TGCGCCAGCAGTCCTAATCTCTATGGCTACACCTTC.

J is TRBJ1-1 and V is TRBV9; unclear D gene. Germline lookup yields CDR1 SGDLS and CDR2 YYNGEE. With 7 bases removed from V and 8 bases from J, the gap between germline ends came to 15 bases. The CDR3 is made up of 12 amino acids. The CDR3 bases are TGTGCCAGCGGACGACAAATGGAGGAAGCTTTCTTT. It translates to CASGRQMEEAFF. The full variable domain, rest sourced from reference TRBV9 and TRBJ1-1, is DSGVTQTPKHLITATGQRVTLRCSPRSGDLSVYWYQQSLDQGLQFLIQYYNGEERAKGNILERFSAQQFPDLHSELNLSSLELGDSALYFCASGRQMEEAFFGQGTRLTVV.

The chain is built from TRBV2 and TRBJ2-3, with TRBD2 matching 9 bases. This CDR3 region has 18 residues. CDR1 is SNHLY and CDR2 is FYNNEI in the germline V gene. V trimming: 6 bases; J trimming: 2 bases; junction bases outside the gene matches: 15. In DNA form, the CDR3 reads TGTGCCAGCAGACCAGTTTCGGCGGGGGGGGCTTACACAGATACGCAGTATTTT. Its protein is CASRPVSAGGAYTDTQYF.

The rearrangement joins TRBV24-1 to TRBJ2-1; 11 bases are shared with TRBD1. V lost 5 bases and J lost 4; bases outside the gene matches: 6. CDR3 size: 16 residues. Per the germline V gene, CDR1 is KGHDR and CDR2 is SFDVKD. CDR3 in DNA: TGTGCCACCAGTGGGGGGACAGGGGGAATGTACAATGAGCAGTTCTTC. Protein sequence: CATSGGTGGMYNEQFF.

Concerning this clone itself: This sample also contains other DNA sequences that code for the same CDR3. This chain connects TRBV9 to TRBJ2-7, with D possibly matching TRBD1 (5 bases). Trimming cost V 3 bases and J 4 bases, with 11 bases left between them. The CDR3 length is 13 residues. The germline V gene has CDR1 SGDLS and CDR2 YYNGEE. The CDR3 sequence: CASSAQGAYEQYF. The CDR3 DNA is TGTGCCAGCAGCGCCCAGGGTGCATACGAGCAGTACTTC.

The genes are TRBV10-3 and TRBJ1-5, with 7 positions matching TRBD1. Germline V CDR1 and CDR2: ENHRY, SYGVKD. The trim removed 3 bases at V and 4 bases at J, leaving 6 bases unmatched. This CDR3 is built from 15 residues. The CDR3 bases are TGTGCCATCAGTGACCGACAGGGTTGGAATCAGCCCCAGCATTTT. This encodes CAISDRQGWNQPQHF.

This sequence joins TRBV10-1 and TRBJ1-3; D unresolved. Germline CDR1 and CDR2: WNHNN and SYGVQD (reference sequence). This CDR3 has 13 amino acids. V was pared by 10 bases and J by 4 bases, with 14 bases between. The CDR3 nucleotides are TGCGCCACCACCCTATCTGGCGGAAACACCATATATTTT. Protein product: CATTLSGGNTIYF.

The rearrangement uses TRBV19 and TRBJ2-5; 7 bases map to TRBD2. This CDR3 spans 16 amino acids. The junction had 14 bases not matched to a gene; V was cut back by 5 bases and J by 5 bases. The V gene's germline CDR1 is LNHDA and CDR2 SQIVND (reference sequence). This CDR3 is CASSPRDYFAGETQYF. The CDR3 coding sequence is TGTGCCAGTAGTCCTCGGGACTACTTCGCAGGGGAGACCCAGTACTTC.

This chain uses TRBV4-3 with TRBJ1-3; 7 bases fit TRBD1. Germline CDR1 LGHNA, CDR2 YSLEER. Trimming took 4 bases from V and 0 from J; bases not matched to a gene: 6. This CDR3 spans 16 amino acids. Here the CDR3 DNA reads TGCGCCAGCAGCCCCTCAGGGGGTAGCTCTGGAAACACCATATATTTT. Its translation is CASSPSGGSSGNTIYF.

This clone was observed a few times. The sample contains more than one DNA sequence encoding this CDR3. V gene TRBV2 combines with J gene TRBJ1-6, with D tentatively TRBD1 (6 bases). CDR1 and CDR2 from the germline V gene are SNHLY and FYNNEI. V lost 8 bases and J lost 3, with 8 bases in between. The CDR3 is 13 residues long. DNA for the CDR3: TGTGCCAGCTCGACAGGCTATAATTCACCCCTCCACTTT. It translates to CASSTGYNSPLHF.

The J gene is TRBJ2-7, the V gene TRBV7-3; the D call may be TRBD1 or TRBD2 (6 bases each). The germline V gene has CDR1 SGHTA and CDR2 FQGTGA. The CDR3 has 13 residues. Deletions cut 3 bases from V and 4 bases from J, with 10 bases between. The CDR3 reads CASSFGGGYEQYF. Written as DNA, the CDR3 is TGTGCCAGCAGCTTCGGAGGGGGGTACGAGCAGTACTTC.

A single count supports this clone. The chain uses TRBV13 and TRBJ1-1; 9 bases line up with TRBD1. The germline CDR1 and CDR2 sequences are PRHDT and FYEKMQ (reference sequence). J gave up 5 bases and V 5 bases, and 9 bases lay outside the gene matches. The CDR3 is made up of 15 amino acids. CDR3 DNA sequence: TGTGCCAGCAGCGAGGAAGACAGGGGGTATACTGAAGCTTTCTTT. It encodes CASSEEDRGYTEAFF.

This chain's CDR3 is CASSPQEHGYTF. The CDR3 nucleotides read TGTGCCAGCTCACCACAAGAACATGGCTACACCTTC. This chain links TRBV18 with TRBJ1-2, with D uncertain. V was cut by 1 base and J by 6 bases, with 6 bases left in between. CDR3 size: 12 residues. Germline V gene sequence: CDR1 KGHSH, CDR2 LQKENI.

The chain employs TRBV7-3 and TRBJ2-3; 7 bases map to TRBD2. The CDR3 contains 15 residues. Trimming took 5 bases from V and 1 from J; bases not matched to a gene: 6. Germline V lookup: CDR1 SGHTA, CDR2 FQGTGA. In nucleotides, the CDR3 is TGTGCCAGCAGCCCGGCCAGCGGGGGCACAGATACGCAGTATTTT. Protein product: CASSPASGGTDTQYF.

The rearrangement joins TRBV7-3 to TRBJ2-1; 12 bases map to TRBD2. V was clipped by 4 bases and J by 7 bases; unmatched bases: 5. The germline V gene has CDR1 SGHTA and CDR2 FQGTGA. This CDR3 is built from 15 residues. The CDR3: CASSSGLAGQNEQFF. In DNA, the CDR3 is TGTGCCAGCAGCTCGGGACTAGCGGGCCAGAATGAGCAGTTCTTC. Filled out from reference TRBV7-3 and TRBJ2-1, the complete variable domain reads GAGVSQTPSNKVTEKGKYVELRCDPISGHTALYWYRQSLGQGPEFLIYFQGTGAADDSGLPNDRFFAVRPEGSVSTLKIQRTERGDSAVYLCASSSGLAGQNEQFFGPGTRLTVL.

The chain couples TRBV7-2 to TRBJ2-5; 7 bases align to TRBD1. After removal of 4 bases from V and 5 bases from J, the junction contained 7 bases not matched to a gene. Germline V CDR1 and CDR2: SGHTA, FQGNSA. The CDR3 runs 14 residues. The CDR3 here is CASSSTGRGETQYF. DNA for the CDR3: TGTGCCAGCAGCTCGACAGGGCGTGGGGAGACCCAGTACTTC.

The chain recombines TRBV7-8 with TRBJ1-3; no reliable D call. V lost 5 bases and J lost 1, with 12 bases in between. This CDR3 is 15 amino acids long. Per the germline V gene, CDR1 is SGHVS and CDR2 is FQNEAQ. The DNA for the CDR3 is TGTGCCAGCAGCGTAGGGCCCGGGTCTGGAAACACCATATATTTT. Translated, it gives CASSVGPGSGNTIYF.

This clone was counted only a few times. V and J are TRBV2 and TRBJ1-2; D uncertain. The CDR3 is 14 amino acids. V was clipped by 8 bases and J by 4 bases, with 17 bases between them. The germline V gene has CDR1 SNHLY and CDR2 FYNNEI. The CDR3 region has the DNA TGTGCCAGCGGAGGAAACAGCCCGTTCTATGGCTACACCTTC. Its protein product is CASGGNSPFYGYTF.

This clone has a handful of counts. CDR3 in amino acids: CASSEGGGTEAFF. DNA of the CDR3: TGTGCCAGCAGTGAAGGGGGAGGCACTGAAGCTTTCTTT. The gene calls are TRBV2 and TRBJ1-1; D is undetermined. V was cut by 1 base and J by 4 bases, with 7 bases left in between. The CDR3 runs 13 residues. Germline V gene sequence: CDR1 SNHLY, CDR2 FYNNEI.

The V and J genes are TRBV21-1 and TRBJ1-2. TRBV21-1 is a listed pseudogene. This CDR3 contains 13 residues. CDR3 loop: CASRTGTGGGYTF. CDR3 nucleotides: TGTGCCAGCAGAACCGGGACGGGAGGTGGCTACACCTTC.

This clone was recorded only once. This chain joins TRBV5-1 and TRBJ2-3, with D unclear. V was pared by 1 base and J by 4 bases, with 13 bases between. The CDR3 is 15 amino acids. Germline V gene data show CDR1 as SGHRS and CDR2 as YFSETQ. CDR3 in amino acids: CASSLRGSLADTQYF. The CDR3, as DNA: TGCGCCAGCAGCTTGCGTGGTAGCCTGGCAGATACGCAGTATTTT.